Each of the 15 T cell receptor beta chains below was sequenced from the same sample in a study of T cell clonality in common variable immunodeficiency. Sequencing used immunoSEQ multiplex PCR; TCRdb keeps in-frame clones, though not all of them. This sample has about 42,000 clones and no singletons, with over 1.2% in the ten largest. Sequencing was performed on peripheral blood mononuclear cells. All receptors derive from a person aged 18 to 75 in good health.

This clone has ten or more counts. The sequenced fragment ends 3 residues before the CDR3 boundary, so the rest is inferred from the germline J gene. V gene TRBV2 combines with J gene TRBJ2-2; 12 nucleotides agree with TRBD2. CDR3 length: 15 amino acids. CDR1 and CDR2 from the germline V gene are SNHLY and FYNNEI. V gave up 6 bases and J gave up 4 bases; unmatched junction bases: 3. Incomplete CDR3 DNA: TGTGCCAGCAGGCTAGCGGGAGGGACCACCGGGGAG. Translation gives CASRLAGGTTGE. The entire CDR3 is CASRLAGGTTGELFF.

This clone appeared many times. The read terminates 3 residues before the CDR3 end, so the remaining end is supplied by the germline J gene. This chain links TRBV15 with TRBJ2-7; 9 positions agree with TRBD1. The CDR3 runs to 14 residues. Losses at the gene ends were 1 base for V and 3 bases for J; bases not matched to a gene: 1. The germline V gene has CDR1 LNHNV and CDR2 YYDKDF (reference sequence). The CDR3 sequence is CATSRGDRDYEQYF. The sequenced CDR3 bases are TGTGCCACCAGCAGAGGGGACAGGGACTACGAG.

This clone was counted only a few times. The read is 3 residues too short to cover the CDR3 end, so that end is filled in from the germline J gene. The rearrangement joins TRBV14 to TRBJ2-7; weak D call: TRBD1 (6 bases). Germline-derived CDR1 and CDR2 are SGHDN and FVKESK. This CDR3 region has 15 residues. The V end was cut by 1 base, the J end by 3 bases, with 13 bases between. CDR3 region: CASSQVAGVLYEQYF. The sequenced part of the CDR3 DNA is TGTGCCAGCAGCCAAGTCGCAGGGGTTCTCTACGAG.

This clone has at least ten counts. The CDR3 is cut off 3 residues early in the read; its end comes from the germline J gene. The chain has TRBV10-3 and TRBJ1-5, with 8 bases identical to TRBD1. The germline CDR1 and CDR2 sequences are ENHRY and SYGVKD. The CDR3 has 15 residues. With V trimmed by 5 bases and J by 1 base, 4 bases remained unmatched. This CDR3 reads CAISPGDRSNQPQHF. CDR3 DNA (partial): TGTGCCATCAGTCCGGGGGACAGGAGCAATCAGCCC.

This clone was detected many times. The read falls 3 residues short of the CDR3 end, and the missing part is taken from the germline J gene. The chain couples TRBV20-1 to TRBJ2-3; 10 nucleotides match TRBD2. V dropped 3 bases and J dropped 2; count of bases not matched to a gene: 8. Per germline, CDR1 DFQATT and CDR2 SNEGSKA (reference sequence). The CDR3 is made up of 16 amino acids. The part of the CDR3 DNA that was read is TGCAGTGCTAGGGACGCGGGACTAGCGATCACAGATACG. Translating gives CSARDAGLAITDT. The full CDR3 is CSARDAGLAITDTQYF.

Worth noting for this clone: The read terminates 3 residues before the CDR3 end, so the remaining end is supplied by the germline J gene. V usage is TRBV6-1 and J usage is TRBJ1-2; perhaps TRBD1 as D (6 bases). Germline V gene sequence: CDR1 MNHNS, CDR2 SASEGT. The CDR3 loop spans 14 amino acids. Here the CDR3 reads CASSENVGGYDYTF. CDR3 bases read: TGTGCCAGCAGTGAAAACGTTGGGGGCTACGAC.

There are many counts of this clone. The read halts 3 residues ahead of the CDR3 end, with the missing end drawn from the germline J gene. This chain links TRBV14 with TRBJ2-5, with 7 nucleotides matching TRBD2. V shed 1 base, J shed 6 bases, and the junction held 8 bases outside the gene matches. The length of the CDR3 is 15 residues. Germline CDR1 reads SGHDN; CDR2 reads FVKESK. The sequenced part of the CDR3 DNA is TGTGCCAGCAGCCAAGGTGGTAGCGGGTACCAGACC. This sequence encodes CASSQGGSGYQT. The complete CDR3 reads CASSQGGSGYQTQYF.

This clone was found many times. With the read ending 3 residues before the CDR3 end, the germline J gene is used to fill in that end. The rearrangement uses TRBV2 and TRBJ2-6, with 10 positions matching TRBD1. The CDR3 runs to 18 residues. With V trimmed by 4 bases and J by 0 bases, 6 bases remained unmatched. Germline V gene data show CDR1 as SNHLY and CDR2 as FYNNEI. The CDR3 spells CASSARQGASSGANVLTF. CDR3 bases read: TGTGCCAGCAGTGCAAGACAGGGGGCGAGCTCTGGGGCCAACGTC.

At least ten counts were recorded for this clone. The read ends 3 residues early relative to the CDR3; the germline J gene fills the gap. The chain recombines TRBV28 with TRBJ2-7; possible D gene TRBD1, 5 bases. Per germline, CDR1 MDHEN and CDR2 SYDVKM. Trimming stripped 6 bases from V and 4 bases from J, with 19 bases between. The CDR3 runs 15 residues. The CDR3 reads CASSLDRFVLYEQYF. The CDR3 bases that were read are TGTGCCAGCAGCCTCGACAGATTCGTTCTTTACGAG.

This clone was recorded many times. The CDR3 extends 3 residues past the end of the read, so its final part is completed from the germline J gene. The rearrangement uses TRBV6-2 or TRBV6-3 and TRBJ2-1; possibly TRBD2 for D (6 bases). The CDR3 sequence is 17 residues long. Germline CDR1 is MNHEY and CDR2 is SVGEGT. Trimming cost V 2 bases and J 5 bases, with 19 bases left between them. CDR3 protein: CASSYAPWDSVNNEQFF. CDR3 DNA, as far as it was read: TGTGCCAGCAGTTACGCACCCTGGGACTCTGTTAACAATGAG.

This clone has ten or more counts. The read is 3 residues too short to cover the CDR3 end, so that end is filled in from the germline J gene. The chain carries TRBV5-4 and TRBJ2-5; 11 bases are shared with TRBD1. The J segment lost 0 bases and the V segment lost 0 bases, leaving 1 base of the junction unmatched. CDR3 length: 16 amino acids. Germline loops: CDR1 SGHNT, CDR2 YYREEE (reference sequence). The CDR3 bases that were read are TGTGCCAGCAGCTTGGGGGACAGGGGGTACCAAGAGACC. It specifies CASSLGDRGYQET. The CDR3 as a whole reads CASSLGDRGYQETQYF.

This clone was recorded many times. The read halts 3 residues ahead of the CDR3 end, with the missing end drawn from the germline J gene. This chain uses TRBV5-6 with TRBJ2-5; D remains unclear. The CDR3 is made up of 13 amino acids. V was cut by 2 bases and J by 5 bases, with 10 bases left in between. CDR1 and CDR2 from the germline V gene are SGHDT and YYEEEE. The CDR3 sequence is CASSFGSRETQYF. CDR3 DNA, as far as it was read: TGTGCCAGCAGCTTTGGGTCTAGGGAGACC.

This clone has only a few counts. From the germline J gene comes the end of the CDR3, since the read stops 3 residues before it. This rearrangement joins TRBV18 to TRBJ2-1; D is ambiguous. V was clipped by 2 bases and J by 8 bases, with 10 bases between them. The CDR3 has 13 residues. Germline lookup yields CDR1 KGHSH and CDR2 LQKENI. CDR3 in amino acids: CASSPDGQDEQFF. Partial CDR3 DNA: TGTGCCAGCTCACCAGATGGGCAGGATGAG.

This clone was recorded at least ten times. The CDR3 end is not reached by the read, which stops 3 residues before it; the germline J gene fills it in. The chain links TRBV20-1 to TRBJ1-4, with 9 bases fitting TRBD1. Germline V gene data show CDR1 as DFQATT and CDR2 as SNEGSKA (reference sequence). After removal of 5 bases from V and 7 bases from J, the junction contained 8 bases not matched to a gene. CDR3 length: 14 amino acids. The CDR3 bases that were read are TGCAGTGCTCTACAGGGGGCACGGAGTGAAAAA. Encoded protein: CSALQGARSEK. The entire CDR3 protein reads CSALQGARSEKLFF.

A note on this clone: The sequence runs out 3 residues before the end of the CDR3; the remainder is reconstructed from the germline J gene. V usage is TRBV7-2 and J usage is TRBJ2-5; a weak D match, TRBD2 (5 bases). The V gene lost 3 bases and the J gene lost 1 base, with 9 bases spanning the gap. The CDR3 is 14 amino acids. The germline V gene encodes CDR1 SGHTA and CDR2 FQGNSA. The CDR3 region is CASSFSGPQETQYF. CDR3 DNA (partial): TGTGCCAGCAGCTTCAGCGGACCCCAAGAGACC.